This TCR beta chain was sequenced during a study of control samples from healthy donors and cancer patients. TCRdb's table, derived via immunoSEQ multiplex PCR, lists solely in-frame clones and lacks some. The sample consists of approximately 99,000 clones, 82% of them appearing once. With V trimmed by 0 bases and J by 0 bases, 4 bases remained unmatched. Per germline, CDR1 SGHDN and CDR2 FVKESK. This CDR3 spans 18 amino acids. This clonotype originated in a young man in good health. Sequencing used blood. The chain couples TRBV14 to TRBJ2-6; 8 nucleotides match TRBD2. CDR3 region: CASSQEASGYSGANVLTF. The DNA of the CDR3 is TGTGCCAGCAGCCAAGAGGCTAGCGGGTACTCTGGGGCCAACGTCCTGACTTTC.